This T cell receptor (beta chain) was found in a study of T cells in Graves' hyperthyroidism and ophthalmopathy. Researchers amplified the TCR beta CDR3 regions from RNA transcripts. First-round RT-PCR targeting the TCR CDR3 was performed with the HTBI primer set. TCRdb itself ran the multiplex PCR reads through MiXCR, one entry per CDR3 protein. The sample records about 690,000 distinct CDR3 sequences, approximately 15% being singletons. Each diagnosis was grounded in clinical symptoms, serum thyroxine and TRAb, thyroid ultrasound, and orbital computed tomography. PBMCs were collected from a roughly 10 ml volume of fresh peripheral blood. The V end lost 4 bases, the J end lost 3 bases, and 15 bases lay between the germline ends. There are 15 residues in the CDR3. Germline CDR1 is SGHTA and CDR2 is FQGNSA. Overall study results and limits: Stable hyperthyroidism and ophthalmopathy were separated using 13 V-J signatures.

This clonotype turned up a few times. The antigen is not known. Sequenced input: blood. The chain combines TRBV7-2 with TRBJ1-2, with a weak D call TRBD1 (5 bases). The sequence was collected from a man aged 45-65 years with Graves' hyperthyroidism. The CDR3 spells CASSSTASHYYGYTF. DNA for the CDR3: TGTGCCAGCAGCTCGACAGCGTCCCACTACTATGGCTACACCTTC.